This entry lists 26 T cell receptor beta chains sequenced from one sample in a study of blood T cell repertoires in COVID-19. Sequencing used immunoSEQ multiplex PCR; TCRdb keeps in-frame clones, though not all of them. The sample contains 240,000 or so clones, 82% of which appear only once. The sequencing sample was made of peripheral blood. Receptors originate from a woman younger than 30 with acute or convalescent COVID-19.

The V and J genes are TRBV3-1 (or the pseudogene TRBV3-2) and TRBJ1-5, with 8 positions matching TRBD1. V trimming: 4 bases; J trimming: 6 bases; junction bases outside the gene matches: 5. CDR1 LGHDT and CDR2 YNNKEL come from the germline V gene (reference sequence). The CDR3 is made up of 14 amino acids. CDR3 sequence reads: CASSPDRELQPQHF. The CDR3 DNA reads TGTGCCAGCAGCCCGGACAGGGAACTTCAGCCCCAGCATTTT.

CDR3 coding DNA: TGTGCCAGCAGCCGAACAGGGAGCTCTGGAAACACCATATATTTT. Its translation: CASSRTGSSGNTIYF. The rearrangement uses TRBV7-9 and TRBJ1-3; tentatively, D is TRBD1 (6 bases). The CDR3 sequence is 15 residues long. V shed 5 bases and J shed 0 bases, with 11 bases lying between them. Germline V gene data show CDR1 as SEHNR and CDR2 as FQNEAQ (reference sequence).

V usage is TRBV5-4 and J usage is TRBJ1-2, with D possibly being TRBD1 (5 bases). The V gene's germline CDR1 is SGHNT and CDR2 YYREEE (reference sequence). The CDR3 contains 15 residues. The V gene lost 3 bases and the J gene lost 1 base, with 13 bases spanning the gap. In nucleotides, the CDR3 is TGTGCCAGCAGCTCCGGGGGGACGCTTAACTATGGCTACACCTTC. It specifies CASSSGGTLNYGYTF. Complete variable domain (other parts from reference TRBV5-4 and TRBJ1-2): ETGVTQSPTHLIKTRGQQVTLRCSSQSGHNTVSWYQQALGQGPQFIFQYYREEENGRGNFPPRFSGLQFPNYSSELNVNALELDDSALYLCASSSGGTLNYGYTFGSGTRLTVV.

V is TRBV5-1 and J is TRBJ2-1; the match to TRBD2 covers 7 bases. This CDR3 is 16 amino acids long. V shed 4 bases, J shed 0 bases, and the junction held 7 bases outside the gene matches. Germline CDR1 reads SGHRS; CDR2 reads YFSETQ. The chain's CDR3 is CASSGTGLLSYNEQFF. The CDR3 DNA follows: TGCGCCAGCAGCGGAACGGGACTACTCTCCTACAATGAGCAGTTCTTC.

The chain recombines TRBV6-2 or TRBV6-3 with TRBJ2-5; the D is unclear. The germline V and J ends were trimmed by 0 bases and 4 bases, with 12 bases remaining between them. The germline CDR1 and CDR2 sequences are MNHEY and SVGEGT. The CDR3 is made up of 15 amino acids. CDR3 nucleotide sequence: TGTGCCAGCAGTTACTCTCCATTGGGCGTAGAGACCCAGTACTTC. It specifies CASSYSPLGVETQYF.

V and J are TRBV27 and TRBJ2-7; 14 bases fit TRBD2. The CDR3 loop spans 17 amino acids. CDR1 is MNHEY and CDR2 is SMNVEV in the germline V gene (reference sequence). Trimming at V came to 5 bases and at J to 5 bases, leaving 11 bases not matched to a gene. CDR3 sequence: CASSTIVTSGRANEQYF. The CDR3 coding sequence is TGTGCCAGCAGTACAATCGTGACTAGCGGGAGGGCCAACGAGCAGTACTTC.

The genes are TRBV7-9 and TRBJ1-1; 10 bases match TRBD1. This CDR3 spans 18 amino acids. Germline CDR1 SEHNR, CDR2 FQNEAQ (reference sequence). The trim removed 7 bases at V and 5 bases at J, leaving 19 bases unmatched. DNA for the CDR3: TGTGCCAGCACCCCCGGGTTTGGGACAGGGGCCTTGGGGACTGAAGCTTTCTTT. Amino acids: CASTPGFGTGALGTEAFF.

This clone was seen once. This sequence joins TRBV7-2 and TRBJ1-1, with D possibly matching TRBD1 (5 bases). The germline V gene has CDR1 SGHTA and CDR2 FQGNSA. The CDR3 loop spans 16 amino acids. Trimming removed 1 base at V and 5 bases at J, with 17 bases between. CDR3 amino acids: CASSLGGGALRTEAFF. CDR3 bases: TGTGCCAGCAGCTTAGGGGGAGGGGCGTTGAGAACTGAAGCTTTCTTT.

The chain couples TRBV9 to TRBJ2-2; D is possibly TRBD1 (5 bases). CDR1 SGDLS and CDR2 YYNGEE come from the germline V gene. V lost 0 bases, J lost 3 bases, and 12 bases lay in between. This CDR3 is 16 amino acids long. CDR3 nucleotides: TGTGCCAGCAGCGTAGCTGGTTCAGGGTACACCGGGGAGCTGTTTTTT. Its protein product is CASSVAGSGYTGELFF.

The V gene is TRBV6-5, the J gene TRBJ1-1; D gene unclear. Trimming stripped 5 bases from V and 0 bases from J, with 7 bases between. The germline V gene has CDR1 MNHEY and CDR2 SVGAGI. This CDR3 is 13 amino acids long. The CDR3 sequence: CASSLRLNTEAFF. Here the CDR3 DNA reads TGTGCCAGCAGTCTACGGTTGAACACTGAAGCTTTCTTT.

This clone came up once. The chain combines TRBV11-1 with TRBJ1-4; D not resolved. The germline V gene has CDR1 SGHAT and CDR2 FQDESV (reference sequence). Trimming removed 5 bases at V and 4 bases at J, with 5 bases between. This CDR3 contains 12 residues. CDR3 bases: TGTGCCAGCAGCCCAAATAATGAAAAACTGTTTTTT. This encodes CASSPNNEKLFF. Looking up the rest from reference TRBV11-1 and TRBJ1-4 gives the full variable domain: EAEVAQSPRYKITEKSQAVAFWCDPISGHATLYWYRQILGQGPELLVQFQDESVVDDSQLPKDRFSAERLKGVDSTLKIQPAELGDSAMYLCASSPNNEKLFFGSGTQLSVL.

This rearrangement joins TRBV11-2 to TRBJ1-1, with a possible D match to TRBD1 (5 bases). The CDR3 extends over 12 amino acids. V dropped 3 bases and J dropped 12 bases, with 14 bases sitting between them. Germline-derived CDR1 and CDR2 are SGHAT and FQNNGV. The CDR3 loop is CASSLFGRVPFF. The CDR3 DNA reads TGTGCCAGCAGCTTGTTTGGCAGGGTGCCTTTCTTT.

The CDR3 DNA follows: TGTGCCAGCAGCCTTAGCCGGGGAGGAACAGATACGCAGTATTTT. It encodes CASSLSRGGTDTQYF. The V call is TRBV7-9, the J call TRBJ2-3, with D possibly matching TRBD2 (6 bases). The CDR3 sequence is 15 residues long. The V end was cut by 5 bases, the J end by 3 bases, with 15 bases between. CDR1 is SEHNR, CDR2 FQNEAQ, per germline (reference sequence). Based on the CDR3 plus reference TRBV7-9 and TRBJ2-3, the full variable domain is DTGVSQNPRHKITKRGQNVTFRCDPISEHNRLYWYRQTLGQGPEFLTYFQNEAQLEKSRLLSDRFSAERPKGSFSTLEIQRTEQGDSAMYLCASSLSRGGTDTQYFGPGTRLTVL.

CDR3 sequence: CASSFRQGDSPLHF. The CDR3 region has the DNA TGTGCCAGCAGCTTTCGACAGGGGGACTCACCCCTCCACTTT. The V and J genes are TRBV7-8 and TRBJ1-6; 9 bases agree with TRBD1. Per germline, CDR1 SGHVS and CDR2 FQNEAQ. CDR3 length: 14 amino acids. The trim removed 3 bases at V and 10 bases at J, leaving 4 bases unmatched. Full variable domain (outside the CDR3, taken from reference TRBV7-8 and TRBJ1-6): GAGVSQSPRYKVAKRGQDVALRCDPISGHVSLFWYQQALGQGPEFLTYFQNEAQLDKSGLPSDRFFAERPEGSVSTLKIQRTQQEDSAVYLCASSFRQGDSPLHFGNGTRLTVT.

The chain is built from TRBV19 and TRBJ2-3; possible D gene TRBD1, 6 bases. CDR1 LNHDA and CDR2 SQIVND come from the germline V gene (reference sequence). The CDR3 has 14 residues. V gave up 6 bases and J gave up 0 bases, with 10 bases separating them. This CDR3 reads CASRRTVSTDTQYF. The CDR3 bases are TGTGCCAGTAGAAGGACAGTTAGCACAGATACGCAGTATTTT.

The chain combines TRBV5-4 with TRBJ1-1; D is uncertain. CDR1 SGHNT and CDR2 YYREEE come from the germline V gene (reference sequence). Trimming stripped 2 bases from V and 4 bases from J, with 21 bases between. The CDR3 runs 17 residues. The CDR3 sequence is CASSFGLPNDSGTEAFF. CDR3 sequence (DNA): TGTGCCAGCAGCTTTGGTCTCCCAAATGATTCGGGCACTGAAGCTTTCTTT. Based on the CDR3 plus reference TRBV5-4 and TRBJ1-1, the full variable domain is ETGVTQSPTHLIKTRGQQVTLRCSSQSGHNTVSWYQQALGQGPQFIFQYYREEENGRGNFPPRFSGLQFPNYSSELNVNALELDDSALYLCASSFGLPNDSGTEAFFGQGTRLTVV.

The chain employs TRBV9 and TRBJ2-2; weak D call: TRBD1 (5 bases). The CDR3 extends over 16 amino acids. Trimming removed 0 bases from V and 4 bases from J, with 13 bases in between. In germline, CDR1 is SGDLS, CDR2 YYNGEE. The CDR3 DNA follows: TGTGCCAGCAGCGTAGATCAGGGCCAGAGCACCGGGGAGCTGTTTTTT. This codes for CASSVDQGQSTGELFF.

The chain carries TRBV19 and TRBJ1-1, with 9 bases that match TRBD1. With V trimmed by 1 base and J by 1 base, 7 bases remained unmatched. The germline gives CDR1 LNHDA, CDR2 SQIVND (reference sequence). The CDR3 runs 17 residues. The CDR3 protein is CASSIARDRAANTEAFF. CDR3 in DNA: TGTGCCAGTAGTATAGCCCGGGACAGGGCGGCGAACACTGAAGCTTTCTTT.

The chain carries TRBV3-1 (or the pseudogene TRBV3-2) and TRBJ2-7; the D is unclear. Germline CDR1 LGHDT, CDR2 YNNKEL (reference sequence). There are 13 residues in the CDR3. V lost 3 bases and J 4 bases, leaving 10 bases between the germline ends. CDR3 sequence: CASSHTTTYEQYF. DNA of the CDR3: TGTGCCAGCAGCCATACGACGACATACGAGCAGTACTTC.

Here the CDR3 reads CASSPGSGNTIYF. CDR3 DNA sequence: TGTGCCAGCAGCCCGGGCTCTGGAAACACCATATATTTT. V gene TRBV5-6 combines with J gene TRBJ1-3; D ambiguous. Germline CDR1 is SGHDT and CDR2 is YYEEEE. Trimming took off 4 bases at V and 0 bases at J, with 5 bases between the two ends. CDR3 length: 13 residues.

J is TRBJ1-2 and V is TRBV30; D uncertain. CDR3 length: 13 residues. Germline V gene data show CDR1 as GTSNPN and CDR2 as SVGIG (reference sequence). Trimming pared 0 bases from V and 3 bases from J, leaving 8 bases between. The DNA for the CDR3 is TGTGCCTGGAGTGTACTTTTGGACTATGGCTACACCTTC. Its translation is CAWSVLLDYGYTF.

The chain recombines TRBV10-3 with TRBJ2-3, with D unclear. V gave up 2 bases and J gave up 6 bases, with 18 bases separating them. The CDR3 contains 16 residues. The germline CDR1 and CDR2 sequences are ENHRY and SYGVKD. The CDR3 is CAISERVPVVIDTQYF. DNA of the CDR3: TGTGCCATCAGTGAGCGGGTCCCGGTAGTTATCGATACGCAGTATTTT.

The CDR3 DNA sequence: TGTGCCAGCAGCACAGGGTCCGGCAATCAGCCCCAGCATTTT. Its protein product is CASSTGSGNQPQHF. The chain has TRBV6-2 or TRBV6-3 and TRBJ1-5; possibly TRBD1 for D (6 bases). V lost 6 bases and J 2 bases, leaving 11 bases between the germline ends. CDR1 and CDR2 from the germline V gene are MNHEY and SVGEGT. The CDR3 extends over 14 amino acids.

The chain joins TRBV27 to TRBJ1-4; TRBD1 matches at 8 bases. This CDR3 is 15 amino acids long. Germline trimming cut 5 bases from V and 1 base from J; bases unmatched to any gene: 3. Germline V gene lookup returns CDR1 MNHEY and CDR2 SMNVEV (reference sequence). The CDR3: CASSETGETNEKLFF. CDR3 coding DNA: TGTGCCAGCAGTGAGACAGGGGAAACTAATGAAAAACTGTTTTTT.

The chain employs TRBV15 and TRBJ2-1, with TRBD2 matching 8 bases. This CDR3 spans 15 amino acids. The V gene end was trimmed by 1 base and the J gene end by 12 bases; junction bases not matched to a gene: 11. From germline, CDR1 is LNHNV and CDR2 YYDKDF (reference sequence). CDR3 protein: CATSRAGGSRVGQFF. The CDR3 DNA follows: TGTGCCACCAGCAGAGCGGGGGGGAGCCGGGTGGGGCAGTTCTTC.

The chain is built from TRBV27 and TRBJ2-7; TRBD2 aligns across 7 bases. The CDR3 runs 13 residues. Germline lookup yields CDR1 MNHEY and CDR2 SMNVEV (reference sequence). The trim removed 6 bases at V and 2 bases at J, leaving 4 bases unmatched. CDR3 sequence: CASRLAEPYEQYF. Here the CDR3 DNA reads TGTGCCAGCAGGCTAGCGGAACCCTACGAGCAGTACTTC.